These 29 T cell receptor beta chains share one sample of origin, sequenced in a study of shared clonotypes between healthy human individuals. Cells designated naive CD8 were CD45RO-negative and were positively selected for CCR7, with terminally differentiated effector memory CD45RA+ cells excluded. The repertoire was sequenced with immunoSEQ multiplex PCR; TCRdb's copy has only in-frame clones and lacks some. The sample holds about 1,900,000 clones, about 95% seen once. Sequencing was carried out using naive CD8+ T cells sorted from blood. The receptor set was obtained from a man aged 18-30 years in good health.

In its sample, this clone was seen once. V and J are TRBV6-5 and TRBJ2-2; possible D gene TRBD2, 5 bases. The CDR3 extends over 16 amino acids. Trimming cost V 2 bases and J 6 bases, with 16 bases left between them. The germline V gene encodes CDR1 MNHEY and CDR2 SVGAGI. CDR3 nucleotides: TGTGCCAGCAGTTACACACCACCACTAGATCCCGGGGAGCTGTTTTTT. Amino acids: CASSYTPPLDPGELFF.

The CDR3 here is CSARDVGELFF. CDR3 coding DNA: TGCAGTGCTAGAGATGTGGGGGAGCTGTTTTTT. This chain joins TRBV20-1 and TRBJ2-2; D not resolved. V lost 0 bases and J lost 8, with 4 bases in between. The CDR3 length is 11 residues. Germline V gene data show CDR1 as DFQATT and CDR2 as SNEGSKA (reference sequence).

The chain carries TRBV5-4 and TRBJ2-3; 7 positions agree with TRBD2. In germline, CDR1 is SGHNT, CDR2 YYREEE (reference sequence). The CDR3 contains 16 residues. V shed 3 bases and J 5 bases; nucleotides not matched to a gene: 12. CDR3 bases: TGTGCCAGCAGCTCAGATCTAGCGGCCTCGGGAGATACGCAGTATTTT. This encodes CASSSDLAASGDTQYF.

The rearrangement joins TRBV10-1 to TRBJ2-1; TRBD2 agrees at 13 bases. The germline V gene encodes CDR1 WNHNN and CDR2 SYGVQD (reference sequence). V gave up 6 bases and J gave up 2 bases; unmatched junction bases: 4. The CDR3 has 16 residues. This CDR3 reads CASSRLAGGPYNEQFF. In DNA, the CDR3 is TGCGCCAGCAGCAGACTAGCGGGGGGCCCCTACAATGAGCAGTTCTTC.

The chain employs TRBV2 and TRBJ2-3; D not certain. The CDR3 runs to 11 residues. Trimming removed 8 bases from V and 5 bases from J, with 8 bases in between. CDR1 and CDR2 from the germline V gene are SNHLY and FYNNEI. This chain's CDR3 is CASASQDTQYF. DNA of the CDR3: TGTGCCAGCGCCTCGCAAGATACGCAGTATTTT.

This clone was recorded only once. Other DNA sequences in this specimen translate into the identical CDR3. V and J are TRBV4-3 and TRBJ2-7; D perhaps matches TRBD2 (5 bases). Germline V gives CDR1 LGHNA, CDR2 YSLEER. Trimming pared 3 bases from V and 0 bases from J, leaving 9 bases between. The CDR3 has 14 amino acids. The CDR3, as DNA: TGCGCCAGCAGCCAGGACTCGAGCTCCTACGAGCAGTACTTC. It encodes CASSQDSSSYEQYF.

The chain carries TRBV12-5 and TRBJ2-5; 15 bases agree with TRBD2. This CDR3 has 19 amino acids. Trimming at V came to 0 bases and at J to 0 bases, leaving 5 bases not matched to a gene. Germline V CDR1 and CDR2: LGHNT, FRNRAP. CDR3 nucleotides: TGTGCTAGTGGTTTGGTTTGGACTAGCGGGGGGGCGTACCAAGAGACCCAGTACTTC. Its translation is CASGLVWTSGGAYQETQYF.

This clone showed up many times. CDR3 nucleotides: TGTGCCATCAGTGACGAAGGACAGGCGGGTCAGCCCCAGCATTTT. Encoded protein: CAISDEGQAGQPQHF. The rearrangement joins TRBV10-3 to TRBJ1-5; 7 bases fit TRBD1. CDR3 length: 15 amino acids. CDR1 ENHRY and CDR2 SYGVKD come from the germline V gene. V trimming: 3 bases; J trimming: 6 bases; junction bases outside the gene matches: 8.

The V call is TRBV11-2, the J call TRBJ1-5; 10 positions match TRBD1. CDR1 SGHAT and CDR2 FQNNGV come from the germline V gene. The CDR3 is 16 residues long. The V gene end was trimmed by 3 bases and the J gene end by 10 bases; junction bases not matched to a gene: 12. The CDR3 reads CASSFGTGASGDPQHF. CDR3 DNA sequence: TGTGCCAGCAGCTTTGGGACAGGGGCCTCCGGGGATCCCCAGCATTTT.

The V call is TRBV30, the J call TRBJ2-1; 9 nucleotides line up with TRBD2. The CDR3 is 14 amino acids. Looked up from germline, CDR1 is GTSNPN and CDR2 is SVGIG (reference sequence). Unmatched junction bases numbered 6, after V lost 1 base and J lost 8 bases. The CDR3 region is CAWSGSGRFYEQFF. The CDR3, as DNA: TGTGCCTGGAGTGGGAGCGGGAGGTTCTATGAGCAGTTCTTC.

The chain couples TRBV10-1 to TRBJ2-1; 9 bases map to TRBD2. Looked up from germline, CDR1 is WNHNN and CDR2 is SYGVQD (reference sequence). This CDR3 region has 16 residues. V dropped 3 bases and J dropped 8; count of bases not matched to a gene: 11. The CDR3 sequence is CASSELLAGTVDEQFF. CDR3 bases: TGCGCCAGCAGTGAACTACTAGCGGGCACCGTAGATGAGCAGTTCTTC.

The V gene is TRBV15, the J gene TRBJ2-3; TRBD1 is a possible D gene (5 bases). V lost 0 bases, J lost 6 bases, and 13 bases lay in between. This CDR3 has 15 residues. CDR1 and CDR2 (germline): LNHNV, YYDKDF (reference sequence). The chain's CDR3 is CATSRDAGLPDTQYF. CDR3 nucleotide sequence: TGTGCCACCAGCAGAGATGCAGGGCTCCCGGATACGCAGTATTTT.

This chain joins TRBV10-2 and TRBJ1-2, with 11 positions matching TRBD1. Trimming cost V 8 bases and J 4 bases; bases outside gene matches: 6. Germline lookup yields CDR1 WSHSY and CDR2 SAAADI. This CDR3 has 14 residues. Here the CDR3 reads CASGTGGIGYGYTF. DNA of the CDR3: TGCGCCAGCGGGACAGGGGGTATTGGCTATGGCTACACCTTC.

DNA for the CDR3: TGCGCCAGCAGCCAAGATATTGGGGTAGCCAAAAACATTCAGTACTTC. Translation: CASSQDIGVAKNIQYF. This rearrangement joins TRBV4-3 to TRBJ2-4; no firm D call. The CDR3 loop spans 16 amino acids. With 0 bases removed from V and 0 bases from J, the gap between germline ends came to 9 bases. CDR1 and CDR2 (germline): LGHNA, YSLEER.

This chain joins TRBV7-8 and TRBJ1-2, with 7 bases identical to TRBD1. The length of the CDR3 is 15 residues. Germline V gene lookup returns CDR1 SGHVS and CDR2 FQNEAQ. V was pared by 1 base and J by 5 bases, with 7 bases of the junction left unmatched. In DNA, the CDR3 is TGTGCCAGCAGCTTAGGGGCCTGGGACAGTTATGGCTACACCTTC. This codes for CASSLGAWDSYGYTF. Based on the CDR3 plus reference TRBV7-8 and TRBJ1-2, the full variable domain is GAGVSQSPRYKVAKRGQDVALRCDPISGHVSLFWYQQALGQGPEFLTYFQNEAQLDKSGLPSDRFFAERPEGSVSTLKIQRTQQEDSAVYLCASSLGAWDSYGYTFGSGTRLTVV.

The CDR3 reads CASSLEWGAEAFF. CDR3 nucleotide sequence: TGTGCCAGCAGCTTAGAATGGGGCGCTGAAGCTTTCTTT. The chain has TRBV7-3 and TRBJ1-1; tentative D call: TRBD1 (5 bases). Germline CDR1 reads SGHTA; CDR2 reads FQGTGA. V was trimmed by 2 bases and J by 6 bases, leaving 10 bases between them. This CDR3 is 13 amino acids long.

The V and J genes are TRBV5-4 and TRBJ2-3, with D maybe TRBD2 (6 bases). The CDR3 is 14 amino acids. Germline CDR1 is SGHNT and CDR2 is YYREEE (reference sequence). V was clipped by 3 bases and J by 4 bases, with 12 bases between them. CDR3 amino acids: CASSWGSGSDTQYF. The CDR3 DNA reads TGTGCCAGCAGCTGGGGGAGCGGGTCAGATACGCAGTATTTT.

This clone showed up just once. The chain joins TRBV5-1 to TRBJ2-7; D gene unclear. This CDR3 region has 14 residues. Germline V gene data show CDR1 as SGHRS and CDR2 as YFSETQ. V lost 0 bases and J lost 3, with 10 bases in between. In nucleotides, the CDR3 is TGCGCCAGCAGCTTGGCCTCCCCCCACTACGAGCAGTACTTC. Its translation is CASSLASPHYEQYF. The full variable domain, rest sourced from reference TRBV5-1 and TRBJ2-7, is KAGVTQTPRYLIKTRGQQVTLSCSPISGHRSVSWYQQTPGQGLQFLFEYFSETQRNKGNFPGRFSGRQFSNSRSEMNVSTLELGDSALYLCASSLASPHYEQYFGPGTRLTVT.

V gene TRBV27 combines with J gene TRBJ2-7; 10 bases align to TRBD1. CDR1 MNHEY and CDR2 SMNVEV come from the germline V gene (reference sequence). V gave up 6 bases and J gave up 3 bases; unmatched junction bases: 8. This CDR3 comprises 15 residues. The CDR3 DNA sequence: TGTGCCAGCAGACACACCGGGACAGGGGTCTACGAGCAGTACTTC. Translated, it gives CASRHTGTGVYEQYF.

This chain joins TRBV9 and TRBJ2-3; possibly TRBD1 for D (6 bases). The CDR3 has 16 residues. The germline V gene encodes CDR1 SGDLS and CDR2 YYNGEE. The V and J ends lost 3 bases and 0 bases respectively, with 14 bases between them. Here the CDR3 reads CASSDLGTFSTDTQYF. The CDR3 DNA sequence: TGTGCCAGCAGCGACCTTGGGACATTTAGCACAGATACGCAGTATTTT.

The chain combines TRBV10-3 with TRBJ1-1; 8 bases are a match to TRBD1. CDR3 length equals 11 residues. J was trimmed by 8 bases and V by 6 bases; bases with no gene match: 2. CDR1 ENHRY and CDR2 SYGVKD come from the germline V gene. This CDR3 reads CAIRSGGEAFF. For the CDR3, the DNA is TGTGCCATCAGGTCAGGGGGCGAAGCTTTCTTT.

With regard to this clone: Other DNA sequences in the sample encode the same CDR3. J is TRBJ2-3 and V is TRBV28; no definite D call. Germline V lookup: CDR1 MDHEN, CDR2 SYDVKM. This CDR3 is 9 amino acids long. V lost 8 bases, J lost 6 bases, and 3 bases lay in between. The DNA of the CDR3 is TGTGCCAGCGGCGATACGCAGTATTTT. It yields the protein CASGDTQYF.

This chain uses TRBV27 with TRBJ1-1; TRBD1 might be the D (5 bases). V lost 5 bases to trimming and J lost 3 bases, with 10 bases between them. Looked up from germline, CDR1 is MNHEY and CDR2 is SMNVEV (reference sequence). CDR3 length: 13 amino acids. The CDR3 DNA sequence: TGTGCCAGCAGTGGGAGGGGAGACACTGAAGCTTTCTTT. Translation: CASSGRGDTEAFF.

As for this clone: Additional DNA sequences in this sample encode the identical CDR3. The chain joins TRBV14 to TRBJ2-7; D is undetermined. Between the trimmed V and J ends, which lost 0 bases and 3 bases, there was a span of 9 bases. The CDR3 has 14 residues. Germline V gene data show CDR1 as SGHDN and CDR2 as FVKESK. CDR3 loop: CASSQDFGGYEQYF. CDR3 DNA: TGTGCCAGCAGCCAAGATTTTGGTGGCTACGAGCAGTACTTC.

This rearrangement joins TRBV6-1 to TRBJ1-6; tentative D call: TRBD1 (5 bases). The CDR3 consists of 14 residues. Germline CDR1 is MNHNS and CDR2 is SASEGT. Trimming removed 2 bases from V and 10 bases from J, with 12 bases in between. The CDR3 DNA follows: TGTGCCAGCAGTGAATGGGCTGGGGGGTCACCCCTCCACTTT. Encoded protein: CASSEWAGGSPLHF.

The chain carries TRBV27 and TRBJ2-7; D remains ambiguous. CDR1 is MNHEY, CDR2 SMNVEV, per germline (reference sequence). The CDR3 sequence is 16 residues long. V was trimmed by 5 bases and J by 2 bases, leaving 19 bases between them. The CDR3 nucleotides are TGTGCCAGCAGTCCCCTTGGGCAGCGCGGACCCTACGAGCAGTACTTC. It codes for CASSPLGQRGPYEQYF.

This clone was picked up a small number of times. The chain combines TRBV27 with TRBJ1-2; D is perhaps TRBD1 (6 bases). The CDR3 is 14 amino acids. V was clipped by 6 bases and J by 8 bases, with 19 bases between them. CDR1 and CDR2 (germline): MNHEY, SMNVEV (reference sequence). CDR3 bases: TGTGCCAGCAGCCTAACAGGGCCCTGGCTAGGCTACACCTTC. It is translated as CASSLTGPWLGYTF.

The chain combines TRBV19 with TRBJ2-5, with D possibly being TRBD2 (7 bases). The CDR3 contains 12 residues. From germline, CDR1 is LNHDA and CDR2 SQIVND (reference sequence). Trimming removed 10 bases at V and 4 bases at J, with 13 bases between. The CDR3 DNA reads TGTGCCACCAGGGGCGGGGGAGAGACCCAGTACTTC. Encoded protein: CATRGGGETQYF.

CDR3 sequence: CASSLNEGGLEQYF. The CDR3 region has the DNA TGTGCCAGCAGCCTAAATGAAGGGGGGTTGGAGCAGTACTTC. This chain joins TRBV7-8 and TRBJ2-7; D is perhaps TRBD1 or TRBD2 (6 bases each). Germline CDR1 SGHVS, CDR2 FQNEAQ. Trimming took off 5 bases at V and 7 bases at J, with 18 bases between the two ends. The CDR3 length is 14 residues. Full variable domain (missing parts from reference TRBV7-8 and TRBJ2-7): GAGVSQSPRYKVAKRGQDVALRCDPISGHVSLFWYQQALGQGPEFLTYFQNEAQLDKSGLPSDRFFAERPEGSVSTLKIQRTQQEDSAVYLCASSLNEGGLEQYFGPGTRLTVT.